This T cell receptor (beta chain) was retrieved from a study of blood T cell repertoires in COVID-19. About the research overall: Specimens from acute and convalescent COVID-19 originated in the United States, Italy and Spain.

How the authors handled the data: Counts of nucleated cells, estimated from reference gene primer amplification, were obtained. Repertoires were generated with immunoSEQ multiplex PCR, while TCRdb's copy carries only in-frame clones and drops some. V, J and clone size reflect that table, while D and trimming were determined from the DNA. The sample shows 220,000 or so clones, around 88% of them seen only once. CDR3 length equals 15 residues. Trimming stripped 6 bases from V and 5 bases from J, with 17 bases between. Germline V CDR1 and CDR2: MNHEY, SMNVEV (reference sequence). The study recruited people aged about 18 to 95 years across about two dozen US areas. Participants were placed into cohorts based on the clinical history they reported.

The chain has TRBV27 and TRBJ2-1; D may be TRBD1 (6 bases). The sequenced material came from PBMCs or T cells enriched from blood (not recorded which). The source is a woman in her 50s with acute COVID-19. Here the CDR3 reads CASSLHLDSHNEQFF. The DNA of the CDR3 is TGTGCCAGCAGCTTGCACTTGGACAGCCACAATGAGCAGTTCTTC.